This TCR beta chain was obtained from a study of post-analysis software for immune sequencing data. Notes on the study in general: Relative to controls, patients had a handful of TRBV segments at higher frequency, with TRBV5-6, TRBV5-1 and TRBV20-1 among these.

Note on this clonotype: Its antigen is unknown.

CDR1 is DFQATT, CDR2 SNEGSKA, per germline (reference sequence). The CDR3 sequence is 14 residues long. Trimming removed 6 bases at V and 3 bases at J, with 18 bases between. Unique molecular identifiers tagged the TCR beta cDNA libraries. T cells numbering about 0.85 to 10 million yielded 450,000 to 500,000 cDNA molecules. One entry per CDR3 protein, called by TCRdb with MiXCR from the PCR reads. This sample has about 540,000 distinct CDR3 sequences, with approximately 31% found just once. The TCR was taken from a girl aged 2 to 17 with multiple sclerosis. V usage is TRBV20-1 and J usage is TRBJ2-7, with D tentatively TRBD1 (5 bases). Sequencing input: blood. The CDR3 region is CSAADSPLFYEQYF. The CDR3 nucleotides are TGCAGTGCAGCTGACAGCCCGCTCTTCTACGAGCAGTACTTC.